This T cell receptor beta chain came from a study of spatial heterogeneity in lung cancer. Study-wide background: The correlation between TCR transcript counts in tumor regions and a T cell module score from matched bulk RNA-seq was strong.

Study observations and caveats: Tumors with more nonsynonymous mutations had more expanded intratumoral alpha and beta TCRs.

Notes on this clonotype: Its antigen is still unknown. This could be a read error, since a much larger clone is one nucleotide away.

The time point was: sample taken at primary tumor resection. In germline, CDR1 is LNHDA, CDR2 SQIVND (reference sequence). The CDR3 runs to 15 residues. V was clipped by 7 bases and J by 2 bases; unmatched bases: 8. TCRdb fed the 5' RACE reads into MiXCR, producing one record per CDR3 protein. This table holds 15,000 to 20,000 distinct CDR3 sequences, roughly 7% found once. This receptor was identified in a female donor with early-stage non-small cell lung cancer. Sequencing used lung tumor tissue, obtained at surgery. The chain combines TRBV19 with TRBJ2-3, with TRBD2 matching 8 bases. The CDR3 sequence: CASTNGLAFTDTQYF. The CDR3 nucleotides are TGTGCCAGTACCAACGGACTAGCCTTCACAGATACGCAGTATTTT. Drawing the rest from reference TRBV19 and TRBJ2-3, the complete variable domain is DGGITQSPKYLFRKEGQNVTLSCEQNLNHDAMYWYRQDPGQGLRLIYYSQIVNDFQKGDIAEGYSVSREKKESFPLTVTSAQKNPTAFYLCASTNGLAFTDTQYFGPGTRLTVL.